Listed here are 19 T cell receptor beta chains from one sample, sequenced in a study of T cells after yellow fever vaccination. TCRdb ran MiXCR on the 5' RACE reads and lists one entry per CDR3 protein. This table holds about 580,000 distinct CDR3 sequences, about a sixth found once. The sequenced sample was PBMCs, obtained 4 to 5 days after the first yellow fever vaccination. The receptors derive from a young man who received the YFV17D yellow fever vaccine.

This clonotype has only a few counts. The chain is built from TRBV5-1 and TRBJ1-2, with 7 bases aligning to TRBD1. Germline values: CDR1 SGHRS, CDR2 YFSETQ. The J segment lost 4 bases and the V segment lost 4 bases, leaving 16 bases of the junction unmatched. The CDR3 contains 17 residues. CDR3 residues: CASSPSPDRVTGYGYTF. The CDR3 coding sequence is TGCGCCAGCAGCCCATCCCCCGACAGGGTTACGGGCTATGGCTACACCTTC.

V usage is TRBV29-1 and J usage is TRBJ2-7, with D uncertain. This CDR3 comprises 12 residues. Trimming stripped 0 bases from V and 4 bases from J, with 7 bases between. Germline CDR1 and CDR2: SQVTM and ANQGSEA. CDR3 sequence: CSVEDRVYEQYF. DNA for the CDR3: TGCAGCGTTGAAGATCGGGTGTACGAGCAGTACTTC.

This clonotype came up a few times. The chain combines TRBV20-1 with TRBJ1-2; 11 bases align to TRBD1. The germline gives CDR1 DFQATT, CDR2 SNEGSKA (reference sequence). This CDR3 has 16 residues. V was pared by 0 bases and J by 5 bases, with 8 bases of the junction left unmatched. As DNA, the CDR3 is TGCAGTGCTAGAGATGTCCCGGGACAGGGGGTGTATGGCTACACCTTC. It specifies CSARDVPGQGVYGYTF.

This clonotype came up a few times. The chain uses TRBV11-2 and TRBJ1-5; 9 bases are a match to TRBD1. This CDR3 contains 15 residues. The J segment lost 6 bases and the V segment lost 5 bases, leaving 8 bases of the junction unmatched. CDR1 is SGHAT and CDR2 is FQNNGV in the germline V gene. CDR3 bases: TGTGCCAGCAGCCCTACAGGGGGCGGACCTCAGCCCCAGCATTTT. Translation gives CASSPTGGGPQPQHF.

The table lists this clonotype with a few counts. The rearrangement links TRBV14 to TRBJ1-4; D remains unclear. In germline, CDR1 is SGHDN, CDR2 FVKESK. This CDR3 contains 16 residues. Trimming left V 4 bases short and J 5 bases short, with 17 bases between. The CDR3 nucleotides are TGTGCCAGCAGCCCCACGGCGGGGAGCCTAAATGAAAAACTGTTTTTT. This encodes CASSPTAGSLNEKLFF.

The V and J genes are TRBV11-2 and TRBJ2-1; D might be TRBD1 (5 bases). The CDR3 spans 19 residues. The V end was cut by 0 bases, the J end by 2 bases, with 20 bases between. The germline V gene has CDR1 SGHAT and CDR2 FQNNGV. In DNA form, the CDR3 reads TGTGCCAGCAGCTTAGACAGGGCGTCCGCGCGAGGCGCCTACAATGAGCAGTTCTTC. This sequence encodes CASSLDRASARGAYNEQFF.

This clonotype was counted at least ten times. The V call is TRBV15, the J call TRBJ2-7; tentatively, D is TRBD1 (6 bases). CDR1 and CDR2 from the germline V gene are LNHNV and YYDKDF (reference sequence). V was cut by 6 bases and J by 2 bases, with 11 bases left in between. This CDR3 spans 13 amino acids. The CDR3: CATSFDRTYEQYF. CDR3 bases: TGTGCCACCAGTTTTGACAGGACCTACGAGCAGTACTTC. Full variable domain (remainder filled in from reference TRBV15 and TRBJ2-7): DAMVIQNPRYQVTQFGKPVTLSCSQTLNHNVMYWYQQKSSQAPKLLFHYYDKDFNNEADTPDNFQSRRPNTSFCFLDIRSPGLGDTAMYLCATSFDRTYEQYFGPGTRLTVT.

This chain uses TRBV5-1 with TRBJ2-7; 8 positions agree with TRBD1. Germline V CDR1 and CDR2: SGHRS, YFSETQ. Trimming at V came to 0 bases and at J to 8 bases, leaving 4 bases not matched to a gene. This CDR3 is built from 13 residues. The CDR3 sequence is CASSLGPGGKQYV. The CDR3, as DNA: TGCGCCAGCAGCTTGGGTCCAGGGGGCAAGCAGTACGTC.

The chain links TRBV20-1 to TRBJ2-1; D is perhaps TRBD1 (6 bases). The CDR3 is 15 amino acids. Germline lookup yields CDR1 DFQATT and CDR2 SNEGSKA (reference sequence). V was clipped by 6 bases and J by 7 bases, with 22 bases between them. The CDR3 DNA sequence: TGCAGTGCCCACCCTCAGGGGATCCCTGGGAATGAGCAGTTCTTC. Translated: CSAHPQGIPGNEQFF.

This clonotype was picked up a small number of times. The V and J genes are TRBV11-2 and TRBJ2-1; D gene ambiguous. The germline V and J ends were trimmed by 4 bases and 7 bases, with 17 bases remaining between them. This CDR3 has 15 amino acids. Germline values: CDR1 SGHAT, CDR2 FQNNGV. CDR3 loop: CASSSSGALWNEQFF. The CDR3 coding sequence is TGTGCCAGCAGCTCGTCGGGCGCCTTGTGGAATGAGCAGTTCTTC.

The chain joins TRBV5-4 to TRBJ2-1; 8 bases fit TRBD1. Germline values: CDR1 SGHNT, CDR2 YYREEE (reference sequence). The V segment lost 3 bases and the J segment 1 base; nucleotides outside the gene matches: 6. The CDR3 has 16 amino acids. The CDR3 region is CASSSAGGRSYNEQFF. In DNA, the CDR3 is TGTGCCAGCAGCTCCGCAGGGGGCCGATCCTACAATGAGCAGTTCTTC.

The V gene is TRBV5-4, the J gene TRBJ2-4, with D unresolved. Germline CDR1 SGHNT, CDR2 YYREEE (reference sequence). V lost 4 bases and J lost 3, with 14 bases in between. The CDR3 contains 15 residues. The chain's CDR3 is CASSPTGGVKNIQYF. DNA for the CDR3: TGTGCCAGCAGCCCGACGGGTGGGGTCAAAAACATTCAGTACTTC.

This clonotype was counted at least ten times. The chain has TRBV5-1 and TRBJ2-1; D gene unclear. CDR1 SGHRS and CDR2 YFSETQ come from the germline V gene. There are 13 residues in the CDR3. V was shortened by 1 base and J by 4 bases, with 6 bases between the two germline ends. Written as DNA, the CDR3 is TGCGCCAGCAGCTTGCTAGGGTACAATGAGCAGTTCTTC. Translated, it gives CASSLLGYNEQFF.

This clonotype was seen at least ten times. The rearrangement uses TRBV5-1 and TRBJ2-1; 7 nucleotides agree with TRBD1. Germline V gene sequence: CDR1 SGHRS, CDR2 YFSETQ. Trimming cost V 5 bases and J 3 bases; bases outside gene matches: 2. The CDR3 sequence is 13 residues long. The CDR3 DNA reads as TGCGCCAGCAGACCAGGGGGCTACAATGAGCAGTTCTTC. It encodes CASRPGGYNEQFF.

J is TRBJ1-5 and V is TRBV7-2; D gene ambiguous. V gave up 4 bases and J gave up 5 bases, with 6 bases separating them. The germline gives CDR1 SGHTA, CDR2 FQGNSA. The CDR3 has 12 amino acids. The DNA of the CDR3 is TGTGCCAGCAGCTCGATGGATCAGCCCCAGCATTTT. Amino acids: CASSSMDQPQHF.

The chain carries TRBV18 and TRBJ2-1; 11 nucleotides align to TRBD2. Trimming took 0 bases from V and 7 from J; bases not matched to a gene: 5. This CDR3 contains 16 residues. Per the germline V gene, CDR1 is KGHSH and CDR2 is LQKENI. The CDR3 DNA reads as TGTGCCAGCTCACCACCGGGACTAGCGGCCGTGAATGAGCAGTTCTTC. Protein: CASSPPGLAAVNEQFF.

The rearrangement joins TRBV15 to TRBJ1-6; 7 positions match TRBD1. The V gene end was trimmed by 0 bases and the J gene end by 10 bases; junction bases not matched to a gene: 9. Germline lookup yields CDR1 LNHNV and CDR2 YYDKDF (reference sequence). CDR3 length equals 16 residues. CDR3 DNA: TGTGCCACCAGCAGAGAATCGGCAGGGGGTAGGTCACCCCTCCACTTT. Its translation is CATSRESAGGRSPLHF.

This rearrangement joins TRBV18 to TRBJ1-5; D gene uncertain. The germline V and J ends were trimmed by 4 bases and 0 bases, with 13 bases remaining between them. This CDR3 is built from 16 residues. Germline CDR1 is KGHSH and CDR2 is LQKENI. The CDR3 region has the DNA TGTGCCAGCTCACGGACGGTGTCAGGTAGCAATCAGCCCCAGCATTTT. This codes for CASSRTVSGSNQPQHF. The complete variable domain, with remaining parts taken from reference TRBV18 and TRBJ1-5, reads NAGVMQNPRHLVRRRGQEARLRCSPMKGHSHVYWYRQLPEEGLKFMVYLQKENIIDESGMPKERFSAEFPKEGPSILRIQQVVRGDSAAYFCASSRTVSGSNQPQHFGDGTRLSIL.

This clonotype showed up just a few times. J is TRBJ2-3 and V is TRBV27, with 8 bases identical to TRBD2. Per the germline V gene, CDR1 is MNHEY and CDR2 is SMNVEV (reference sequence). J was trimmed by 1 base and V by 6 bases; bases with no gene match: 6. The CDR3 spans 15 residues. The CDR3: CASSLKTSGTDTQYF. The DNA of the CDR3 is TGTGCCAGCAGCCTGAAGACTAGCGGCACAGATACGCAGTATTTT.